These 17 T cell receptor beta chains originate from one sample sequenced in a study of radiation and T cells in renal cell carcinoma. Generated by immunoSEQ multiplex PCR, the TCRdb table keeps only in-frame clones and is missing some. The sample yields about 65,000 clones, roughly 72% seen once. This sample's time point: blood 2 weeks post-SBRT. The treatment is: 15 Gy SBRT to primary tumor, nephrectomy 4 weeks later. The sequenced sample was blood, obtained from a patient whose treatment included radiotherapy and nephrectomy. These receptors were taken from a man in his sixties with renal cell carcinoma.

The J gene is TRBJ2-7, the V gene TRBV5-1, with D maybe TRBD2 (7 bases). The CDR3 runs to 15 residues. The germline V and J ends were trimmed by 0 bases and 5 bases, with 15 bases remaining between them. The germline V gene encodes CDR1 SGHRS and CDR2 YFSETQ. CDR3 nucleotides: TGCGCCAGCAGCTTGGTGGGGGGGCCTTCCAACGAGCAGTACTTC. Amino acids: CASSLVGGPSNEQYF.

V and J are TRBV5-1 and TRBJ1-2; D not certain. The CDR3 runs to 14 residues. Germline loops: CDR1 SGHRS, CDR2 YFSETQ. V shed 0 bases and J shed 4 bases, with 10 bases lying between them. This CDR3 reads CASSLDLGGYGYTF. In nucleotides, the CDR3 is TGCGCCAGCAGCTTGGACTTGGGCGGCTATGGCTACACCTTC.

V gene TRBV27 combines with J gene TRBJ2-1, with 9 bases matching TRBD1. Germline-derived CDR1 and CDR2 are MNHEY and SMNVEV (reference sequence). CDR3 length: 15 amino acids. Trimming removed 8 bases from V and 0 bases from J; junction bases left unmatched: 5. The chain's CDR3 is CASGQGLGSYNEQFF. The CDR3 DNA reads as TGTGCCAGCGGACAGGGGTTAGGCTCCTACAATGAGCAGTTCTTC.

This chain connects TRBV7-6 to TRBJ2-5; perhaps TRBD2 as D (5 bases). The CDR3 totals 15 residues. Trimming shortened V by 2 bases and J by 3 bases, and 13 bases separated the two germline ends. CDR1 is SGHVS and CDR2 is FNYEAQ in the germline V gene. CDR3 sequence: CASSLYSGLKETQYF. As DNA, the CDR3 is TGTGCCAGCAGCTTATACAGCGGACTTAAAGAGACCCAGTACTTC.

V and J are TRBV19 and TRBJ1-4, with a weak D call TRBD1 (5 bases). V lost 3 bases and J lost 6, with 23 bases in between. Germline V lookup: CDR1 LNHDA, CDR2 SQIVND (reference sequence). This CDR3 is 18 amino acids long. The CDR3 sequence: CASSMSPDPGTLDEKLFF. The CDR3 bases are TGTGCCAGTAGTATGTCTCCTGACCCCGGGACGTTGGATGAAAAACTGTTTTTT.

The CDR3 nucleotides read TGTGCCAGCCACAGTCCTGGAAACACCATATATTTT. It codes for CASHSPGNTIYF. The chain carries TRBV6-1 and TRBJ1-3; unclear D gene. In germline, CDR1 is MNHNS, CDR2 SASEGT. Trimming removed 8 bases at V and 2 bases at J, with 7 bases between. The CDR3 extends over 12 amino acids.

This chain connects TRBV10-2 to TRBJ2-1; 15 nucleotides line up with TRBD2. Germline trimming cut 9 bases from V and 9 bases from J; bases unmatched to any gene: 6. Germline V gene data show CDR1 as WSHSY and CDR2 as SAAADI. This CDR3 is 14 amino acids long. The CDR3 bases are TGCGCCAGTGGGACTAGCGGGGGGATAGGTGAGCAGTTCTTC. This encodes CASGTSGGIGEQFF.

This chain's CDR3 is CASSPQVGAGSYEQYF. CDR3 coding DNA: TGTGCCAGCTCACCCCAGGTCGGGGCCGGGTCCTACGAGCAGTACTTC. The chain has TRBV18 and TRBJ2-7; D possibly uses TRBD1 or TRBD2 (5 bases each). The germline V gene encodes CDR1 KGHSH and CDR2 LQKENI. The CDR3 runs 16 residues. V lost 3 bases, J lost 1 base, and 16 bases lay in between.

This clone was picked up a small number of times. This chain connects TRBV13 to TRBJ2-5; D is possibly TRBD2 (5 bases). V shed 3 bases and J shed 5 bases, with 13 bases lying between them. This CDR3 has 14 residues. Germline V gene lookup returns CDR1 PRHDT and CDR2 FYEKMQ (reference sequence). CDR3 in DNA: TGTGCCAGCAGCTTGCGAGGGCCGTCGGAGACCCAGTACTTC. As protein: CASSLRGPSETQYF.

This sequence joins TRBV10-3 and TRBJ2-5; TRBD2 matches 7 bases. V shed 8 bases, J shed 2 bases, and the junction held 8 bases outside the gene matches. The CDR3 has 14 residues. Germline CDR1 reads ENHRY; CDR2 reads SYGVKD. The CDR3 nucleotides are TGTGCCATCCGGGGGGAGACTGGACAAGAGACCCAGTACTTC. This gives the protein CAIRGETGQETQYF.

This clone has more than one count but fewer than ten. This chain links TRBV18 with TRBJ2-7, with 7 bases aligning to TRBD1. CDR1 and CDR2 from the germline V gene are KGHSH and LQKENI. There are 13 residues in the CDR3. V was pared by 3 bases and J by 3 bases, with 2 bases of the junction left unmatched. CDR3 coding DNA: TGTGCCAGCTCACCGAGGGGGCTCTACGAGCAGTACTTC. It codes for CASSPRGLYEQYF.

The chain recombines TRBV27 with TRBJ2-1, with TRBD2 matching over 11 bases. The V segment lost 4 bases and the J segment 4 bases; nucleotides outside the gene matches: 27. Germline loops: CDR1 MNHEY, CDR2 SMNVEV (reference sequence). The CDR3 extends over 23 amino acids. CDR3 in amino acids: CASSSTGGPRAGSLAGAYNEQFF. As DNA, the CDR3 is TGTGCCAGCAGTTCAACAGGGGGACCACGGGCTGGCTCACTAGCGGGAGCTTACAATGAGCAGTTCTTC.

The CDR3 coding sequence is TGCGCCAGCAGCTTTAGCGGGACCTTATACAATGAGCAGTTCTTC. Protein sequence: CASSFSGTLYNEQFF. The chain employs TRBV5-1 and TRBJ2-1; 8 bases align to TRBD2. The length of the CDR3 is 15 residues. CDR1 and CDR2 from the germline V gene are SGHRS and YFSETQ. After removal of 2 bases from V and 4 bases from J, the junction contained 5 bases not matched to a gene.

The chain carries TRBV27 and TRBJ2-2; D not resolved. V lost 1 base, J lost 3 bases, and 0 bases lay in between. The CDR3 has 12 amino acids. From germline, CDR1 is MNHEY and CDR2 SMNVEV (reference sequence). DNA for the CDR3: TGTGCCAGCAGTTTATACACCGGGGAGCTGTTTTTT. Protein: CASSLYTGELFF.

This chain joins TRBV5-1 and TRBJ1-6; D gene ambiguous. This CDR3 region has 14 residues. Trimming pared 0 bases from V and 9 bases from J, leaving 10 bases between. Germline CDR1 reads SGHRS; CDR2 reads YFSETQ. The CDR3: CASSLDGLTSPLHF. The CDR3 DNA follows: TGCGCCAGCAGCTTGGACGGTTTGACTTCACCCCTCCACTTT.

The chain employs TRBV7-6 and TRBJ1-1; D is ambiguous. The CDR3 is made up of 14 amino acids. The V end was cut by 0 bases, the J end by 2 bases, with 7 bases between. Per the germline V gene, CDR1 is SGHVS and CDR2 is FNYEAQ. CDR3 sequence: CASSLARANTEAFF. CDR3 nucleotide sequence: TGTGCCAGCAGCTTAGCCCGGGCCAACACTGAAGCTTTCTTT.

The CDR3, as DNA: TGCGCCAGCAGCTTGGGCGGATTTTCCAACACTGAAGCTTTCTTT. This gives the protein CASSLGGFSNTEAFF. V and J are TRBV5-1 and TRBJ1-1, with D hard to call. The CDR3 sequence is 15 residues long. Looked up from germline, CDR1 is SGHRS and CDR2 is YFSETQ. The V and J ends lost 0 bases and 2 bases respectively, with 11 bases between them.